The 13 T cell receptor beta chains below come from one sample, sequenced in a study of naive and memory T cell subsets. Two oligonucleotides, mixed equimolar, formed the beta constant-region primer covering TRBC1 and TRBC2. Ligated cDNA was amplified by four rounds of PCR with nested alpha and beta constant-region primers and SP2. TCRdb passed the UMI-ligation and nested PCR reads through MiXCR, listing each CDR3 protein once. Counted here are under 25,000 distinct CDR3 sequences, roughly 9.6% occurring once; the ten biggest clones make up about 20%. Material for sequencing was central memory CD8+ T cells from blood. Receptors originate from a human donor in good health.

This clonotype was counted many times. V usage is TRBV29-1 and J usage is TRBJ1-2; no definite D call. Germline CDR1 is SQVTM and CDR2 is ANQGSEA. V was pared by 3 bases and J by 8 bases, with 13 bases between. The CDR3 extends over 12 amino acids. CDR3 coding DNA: TGCAGCGTTGAGGACGGCCTGGGGGGCTACACCTTC. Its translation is CSVEDGLGGYTF.

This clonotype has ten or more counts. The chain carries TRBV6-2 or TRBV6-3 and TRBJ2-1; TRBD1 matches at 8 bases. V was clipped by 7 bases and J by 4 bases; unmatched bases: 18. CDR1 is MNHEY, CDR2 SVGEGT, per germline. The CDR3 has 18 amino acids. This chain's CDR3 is CASTTDRGGEIHYNEQFF. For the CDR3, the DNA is TGTGCCAGCACCACAGACAGGGGTGGGGAGATCCATTACAATGAGCAGTTCTTC.

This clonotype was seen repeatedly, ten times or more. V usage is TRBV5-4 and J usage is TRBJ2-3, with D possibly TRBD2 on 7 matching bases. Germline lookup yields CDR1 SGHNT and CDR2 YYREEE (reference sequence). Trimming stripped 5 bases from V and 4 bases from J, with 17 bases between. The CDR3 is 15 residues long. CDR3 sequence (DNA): TGTGCCAGCAGTCTCAGGGGAGGGTCCCCAGATACGCAGTATTTT. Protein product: CASSLRGGSPDTQYF.

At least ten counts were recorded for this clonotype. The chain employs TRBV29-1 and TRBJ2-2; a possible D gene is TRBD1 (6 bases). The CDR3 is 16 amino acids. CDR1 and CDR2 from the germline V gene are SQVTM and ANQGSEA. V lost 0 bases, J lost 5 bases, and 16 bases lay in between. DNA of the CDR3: TGCAGCGTTGAAGATCAGTTGCAGGGGCGGACCGGGGAGCTGTTTTTT. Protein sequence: CSVEDQLQGRTGELFF.

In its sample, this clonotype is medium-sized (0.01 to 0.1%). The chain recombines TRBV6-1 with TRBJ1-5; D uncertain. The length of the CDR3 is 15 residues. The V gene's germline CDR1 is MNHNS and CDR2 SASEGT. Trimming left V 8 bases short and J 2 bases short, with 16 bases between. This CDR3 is CASEVEAAGNQPQHF. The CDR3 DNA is TGTGCCAGCGAGGTGGAGGCCGCCGGCAATCAGCCCCAGCATTTT.

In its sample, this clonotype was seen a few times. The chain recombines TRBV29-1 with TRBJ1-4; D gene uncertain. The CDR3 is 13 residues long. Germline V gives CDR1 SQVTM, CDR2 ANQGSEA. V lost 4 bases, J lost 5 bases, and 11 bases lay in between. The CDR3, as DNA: TGCAGCGTTGCCAACAGCGAGAATGAAAAACTGTTTTTT. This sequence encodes CSVANSENEKLFF.

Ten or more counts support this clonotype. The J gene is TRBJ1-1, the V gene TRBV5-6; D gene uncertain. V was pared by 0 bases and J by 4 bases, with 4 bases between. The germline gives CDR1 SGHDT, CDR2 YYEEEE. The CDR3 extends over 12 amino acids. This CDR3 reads CASSLGATEAFF. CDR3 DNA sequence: TGTGCCAGCAGCTTGGGGGCCACTGAAGCTTTCTTT.

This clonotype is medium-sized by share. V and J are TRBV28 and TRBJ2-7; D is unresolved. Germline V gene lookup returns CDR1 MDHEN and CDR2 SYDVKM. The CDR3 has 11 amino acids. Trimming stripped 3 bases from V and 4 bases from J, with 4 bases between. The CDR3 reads CASSFYYEQYF. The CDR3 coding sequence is TGTGCCAGCAGTTTTTATTACGAGCAGTACTTC. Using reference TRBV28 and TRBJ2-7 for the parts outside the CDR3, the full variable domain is DVKVTQSSRYLVKRTGEKVFLECVQDMDHENMFWYRQDPGLGLRLIYFSYDVKMKEKGDIPEGYSVSREKKERFSLILESASTNQTSMYLCASSFYYEQYFGPGTRLTVT.

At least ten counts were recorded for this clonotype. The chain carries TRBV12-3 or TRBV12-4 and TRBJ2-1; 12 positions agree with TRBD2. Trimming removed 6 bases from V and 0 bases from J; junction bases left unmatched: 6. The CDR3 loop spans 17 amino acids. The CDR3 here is CASSGLAGPYSYNEQFF. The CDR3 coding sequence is TGTGCCAGCAGCGGACTAGCGGGACCCTACTCCTACAATGAGCAGTTCTTC.

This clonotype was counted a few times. DNA of the CDR3: TGTGCCAGCTCGACGGGACTAGCGCAAGACGGGGAGCTGTTTTTT. Residues: CASSTGLAQDGELFF. V is TRBV13 and J is TRBJ2-2; 10 bases align to TRBD2. J gave up 7 bases and V 8 bases, and 10 bases lay outside the gene matches. This CDR3 spans 15 amino acids. Germline CDR1 reads PRHDT; CDR2 reads FYEKMQ (reference sequence).

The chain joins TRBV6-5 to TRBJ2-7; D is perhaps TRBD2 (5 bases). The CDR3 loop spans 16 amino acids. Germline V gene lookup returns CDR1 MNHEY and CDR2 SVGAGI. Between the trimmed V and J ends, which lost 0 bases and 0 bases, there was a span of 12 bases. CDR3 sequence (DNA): TGTGCCAGCAGTTACTCCCCGACGGGGAGCTCCTACGAGCAGTACTTC. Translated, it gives CASSYSPTGSSYEQYF.

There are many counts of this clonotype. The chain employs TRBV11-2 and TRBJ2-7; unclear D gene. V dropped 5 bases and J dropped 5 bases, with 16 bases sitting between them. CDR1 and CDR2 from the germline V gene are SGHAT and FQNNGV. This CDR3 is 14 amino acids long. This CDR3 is CASSPVPQGDEQYF. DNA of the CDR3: TGTGCCAGCAGCCCAGTCCCTCAAGGTGACGAGCAGTACTTC.

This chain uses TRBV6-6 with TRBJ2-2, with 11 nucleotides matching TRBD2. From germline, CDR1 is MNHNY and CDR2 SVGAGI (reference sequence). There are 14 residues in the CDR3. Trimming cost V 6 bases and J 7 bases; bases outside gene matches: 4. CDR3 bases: TGTGCCAGCAGCTTAGCGGGAGGGCTCGGGGAGCTGTTTTTT. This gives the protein CASSLAGGLGELFF.